This entry features one T cell receptor beta chain sequence. This clonotype was recorded many times. Its antigen is currently not known. The record has no base qualities; no much larger clone is one base away. Receptor amplification or capture employed PCR. The instrument given in TCRdb is Illumina HiSeq 2500. Molecular barcoding was employed in the preparation of TCR libraries, with unique molecular identifiers being used to normalize TCRbeta repertoire quantification. TCRdb ran its own pipeline on the public reads, namely fastp trimming at Q25 and MiXCR clone calling, and kept in-frame beta chains. Under each unique CDR3 protein, matching rows form one entry showing the most common genes and DNA. The sample table shows almost 250,000 distinct CDR3 sequences, and roughly 23% are seen once. About 2.6% of the sample comes from the top ten. This record belongs to a study of T-cell reconstitution after alpha-beta-depleted transplantation in children (TCRdb year 2016). Turning to the overall study: Using TCR repertoire profiling, the study quantitatively followed how T-cell immune reconstitution unfolded in children after TCRalphabeta/CD19-depleted allogeneic hematopoietic cell transplantation. What the work shows at the level of the full study, not this receptor alone: In some patients, high TCRbeta diversity at day 60 was attributed to recipient T cells and intrathymic progenitors that had survived conditioning. The apparently early recovery of alphabetaT-cell counts about two months after transplant reportedly depended on only several hundred rapidly expanded clones that came from non-depleted graft cells. The frequencies of hyperexpanded clones fell over the following months, and after one year, T-cell counts and TCRbeta diversity were mostly attributed to newly produced T cells.

Reading the germline V gene gives CDR1 SNHLY and CDR2 FYNNEI. V and J are trimmed by 2 bases and 9 bases, and the gene matches miss 15 bases of the junction. The CDR3 measures 17 amino acids from cysteine to phenylalanine. The DNA shown is the 51-base CDR3, in frame from base 1. The treatment or condition label here, explained by the study, means: allogeneic hematopoietic cell transplantation with graft depleted of TCRalphabeta T cells and CD19 B cells. Transplant recipients were children who received TCRalphabeta/CD19-depleted allogeneic hematopoietic cell grafts. Sequenced material: PBMCs, taken before TCRalphabeta/CD19-depleted stem cell transplant. The rearrangement joined TRBV2 to TRBJ2-1; a stretch of 8 junction bases matches TRBD2. This TCR was recovered from a girl under 10 years old with Fanconi anemia, due to receive a stem cell transplant. The nucleotide sequence is TGTGCCAGCAGTGAAAGGATTCTAGCGGGCCGGGGGGGTGAGCAGTTCTTC. This sequence encodes CASSERILAGRGGEQFF. This CDR3, with the reference TRBV2 and TRBJ2-1 proteins standing in past its ends, gives the full variable domain EPEVTQTPSHQVTQMGQEVILRCVPISNHLYFYWYRQILGQKVEFLVSFYNNEISEKSEIFDDQFSVERPDGSNFTLKIRSTKLEDSAMYFCASSERILAGRGGEQFFGPGTRLTVL.